Listed below are T cell receptor beta chains from one sample, sequenced in a study of cytotoxic CD8 clonotypes in ibrutinib-treated CLL. Here immunoSEQ multiplex PCR was the method, and the copy in TCRdb shows in-frame clones only, minus some. Counted here are some 100,000 clones, approximately 58% occurring once; the ten biggest clones make up about 40%. The source material was PBMCs, sampled after 24 months of ibrutinib treatment. Receptor source: a human donor with chronic lymphocytic leukemia. CDR3s leave out the opening cysteine and the closing phenylalanine or tryptophan. D genes are given only for firm matches. Some rows have no size entry. The others give once, few or many, or a class for an expanded clone.

clone size	V gene	D gene	J gene	CDR3 protein
-	TRBV6-1	-	TRBJ2-2	ASSDRWGGELF
once	TRBV28	-	TRBJ2-5	ASRKGGRGDQETQY
-	TRBV2	-	TRBJ1-5	ASSVGGGRQPQH
-	TRBV25-1	-	TRBJ1-1	ASSPLDKERTEAF
-	TRBV6-6	-	TRBJ2-7	ASSAHRDNYEQY
-	TRBV6-6	-	TRBJ1-1	ASSPPGGAF
-	TRBV7-3	TRBD1	TRBJ2-7	ASSLGPGGIDEQY
-	TRBV5-1	TRBD2	TRBJ2-7	ASSPTSGAYEQY
-	TRBV6-5	-	TRBJ2-6	ASRVSGANVLT
-	TRBV29-1	TRBD1	TRBJ2-7	SAPPGDRAYEQY
few	TRBV5-1	TRBD1	TRBJ2-3	ASSLGQGRIDTQY
-	TRBV5-1	TRBD1	TRBJ1-1	ASSAGGDVTEAF
-	TRBV27	TRBD2	TRBJ2-1	ASSWGGVDNEQF
-	TRBV5-1	TRBD2	TRBJ2-7	ASSSPAGDSYEQY
once	TRBV7-2	TRBD1	TRBJ2-7	ASRATGTGVLEEQY
-	TRBV6-5	TRBD2	TRBJ2-1	ASRGLAGGRNEQF
-	TRBV19	-	TRBJ2-1	ASSRFIGGTGLEQF
-	TRBV7-7	-	TRBJ2-3	ASSLGQRPDTDTQY
many	TRBV30	TRBD2	TRBJ2-6	AWRLAGSSGANVLT
-	TRBV13	-	TRBJ1-2	ASSLNLGQGYGYT
-	TRBV7-2	-	TRBJ2-4	ASSFVPLGGAKNIQY
-	TRBV7-9	TRBD1	TRBJ2-7	ASSRRDRANEQY